The entry below describes one TCR beta chain. Sequencing was performed with immunoSEQ multiplex PCR; in TCRdb, only in-frame clones are kept and a portion is missing. In the table there are a few hundred thousand clones, 79% of which are singletons. This sample is drawn from a study of shared clonotypes between healthy human individuals. Germline V CDR1 and CDR2: SGHRS, YFSETQ. CDR3 length: 15 residues. Trimming took 0 bases from V and 2 from J; bases not matched to a gene: 4. This TCR derives from a woman aged 40 to 50 in good health. Some clones in this sample may be carry-over from other donors' samples. Sequencing used PBMCs. The chain combines TRBV5-1 with TRBJ2-5, with TRBD1 matching over 7 bases. The CDR3 sequence is CASSLEGTAQETQYF. CDR3 sequence (DNA): TGCGCCAGCAGCTTGGAGGGGACAGCACAAGAGACCCAGTACTTC.